A selection of T cell receptor beta chains follows, all from one sample in a study of blood T cell repertoires in COVID-19. Repertoires were generated with immunoSEQ multiplex PCR, while TCRdb's copy carries only in-frame clones and drops some. The data show 200,000 or so clones, roughly 80% seen once. Material for sequencing was peripheral blood. These receptors were collected from a woman aged 60-75 years who had recovered from COVID-19. Each CDR3 is given with its conserved first and last residue. Each record gives: V gene, J gene, clone size, D gene, CDR3 DNA, CDR3 protein. D genes are given only for firm matches. Clone size appears in some rows only: once, few, many, or a class for an expanded clone.

TRBV5-1	TRBJ2-3	-	-	TGCGCCAGCAGCTTGGGGGGCGGAAGCACAGATACGCAGTATTTT	CASSLGGGSTDTQYF
TRBV2	TRBJ2-7	-	-	TGTGCCAGCAGTGAAGGGCAGGGGACGTACGAGCAGTACTTC	CASSEGQGTYEQYF
TRBV24-1	TRBJ2-1	once	TRBD2	TGTGCCACCAGCCCAGCGGGGGCCAGAGGTGAGCAGTTCTTC	CATSPAGARGEQFF
TRBV4-2	TRBJ2-3	-	TRBD2	TGTGCCAGCAGTGGAACTAGCGGGGGCACAGATACGCAGTATTTT	CASSGTSGGTDTQYF
TRBV19	TRBJ2-7	-	TRBD1	TGTGCCAGTAGTGTTGGACAGGGCCTTTACGAGCAGTACTTC	CASSVGQGLYEQYF
TRBV30	TRBJ2-7	once	-	TGTGCCTGGAGTGTACTGTCTAGGCCCTCCTACGAGCAGTACTTC	CAWSVLSRPSYEQYF
TRBV3-1/TRBV3-2	TRBJ2-7	once	-	TGTGCCAGCAGCCCGGGCGGGGCTGGCGAGCAGTACTTC	CASSPGGAGEQYF
TRBV11-2	TRBJ2-7	-	-	TGTGCCAGCGGAAGCCCTACAGGGTTCCCCTCCTACGAGCAGTACTTC	CASGSPTGFPSYEQYF
TRBV11-2	TRBJ1-1	-	-	TGTGCCAGCAGCTTTGGAGGGTCGAACACTGAAGCTTTCTTT	CASSFGGSNTEAFF
TRBV2	TRBJ1-6	-	-	TGTGCCGGGGGGATCGACAATTCACCCCTCCACTTT	CAGGIDNSPLHF
TRBV27	TRBJ1-1	-	-	TGTGCCAGCAGTTCCCCCCCGGGGTATGCGAACACTGAAGCTTTCTTT	CASSSPPGYANTEAFF
TRBV29-1	TRBJ2-1	-	TRBD2	TGCAGCGTTGATACCACCTGGACTAGCGGGGGAGATCGGCCTCTAGGGCAGTTCTTC	CSVDTTWTSGGDRPLGQFF
TRBV5-4	TRBJ2-7	-	-	TGTGCCAGCACCACTTACGGTGGGGGCTTAAGGGAGCAGTACTTC	CASTTYGGGLREQYF
TRBV12-3/TRBV12-4	TRBJ2-3	-	-	TGTGCCAGCAGCTTCGGAGATACGCAGTATTTT	CASSFGDTQYF
TRBV7-9	TRBJ2-7	-	-	TGTGCCAGCAGCTCCCCGGGTTCAAGGGCAGGGTCCACCTACGAGCAGTACTTC	CASSSPGSRAGSTYEQYF
TRBV5-1	TRBJ1-5	-	-	TGCGCCAGCAGCTTGGGAGGGGGAGTGGGCAATCAGCCCCAGCATTTT	CASSLGGGVGNQPQHF
TRBV6-5	TRBJ2-1	-	TRBD2	TGTGCCAGCACAATAGCGGGGGGGGATAACAATGAGCAGTTCTTC	CASTIAGGDNNEQFF
TRBV24-1	TRBJ1-6	few	-	TGTGCCACCAGTGACTGGCCCTTT	CATSDWPF
TRBV15	TRBJ2-7	once	-	TGTGCCACCAGCGCGCCCTCGTGGGGGGGCCGCTACGAGCAGTACTTC	CATSAPSWGGRYEQYF
TRBV29-1	TRBJ2-5	many	-	TGCAGCGTTGAATATCCGGGCCAAGAGACCCAGTACTTC	CSVEYPGQETQYF
TRBV6-6	TRBJ2-5	-	-	TGTGCCAGCAGTTACTCGATTATGAGTTCCCAAGAGACCCAGTACTTC	CASSYSIMSSQETQYF
TRBV30	TRBJ2-6	-	-	TGTGCCTGGACCACCTTCGCAGGGGCGGGAGCTGGGGCCAACGTCCTGACTTTC	CAWTTFAGAGAGANVLTF
TRBV7-9	TRBJ2-3	-	-	TGTGCCAGCAGCTTAGGAGGTTTGGGACTCAGCACAGATACGCAGTATTTT	CASSLGGLGLSTDTQYF
TRBV10-3	TRBJ2-5	once	TRBD1	TGTGCCATCAGGGGGACAGGGGGCTTGGAGACCCAGTACTTC	CAIRGTGGLETQYF
TRBV3-1/TRBV3-2	TRBJ2-2	-	-	TGTGCCAGCAGCGACCGTGGGCGATCCGGGGAGCTGTTTTTT	CASSDRGRSGELFF
TRBV7-9	TRBJ2-3	-	-	TGTGCCAGCAGCTTAGCGCCGAACAGGGTCGAAATAACAGATACGCAGTATTTT	CASSLAPNRVEITDTQYF
TRBV29-1	TRBJ2-1	-	-	TGCAGCGTTGACCTCTTTCGGAGCTACAATGAGCAGTTCTTC	CSVDLFRSYNEQFF
TRBV3-1/TRBV3-2	TRBJ1-6	-	-	TGTGCCAGCAGCCAAGTCAGGGCGAATTCACCCCTCCACTTT	CASSQVRANSPLHF
TRBV19	TRBJ1-1	-	-	TGTGCCAGTACCCTCACGTTCCGGAGGACTGAAGCTTTCTTT	CASTLTFRRTEAFF
TRBV6-5	TRBJ2-6	-	-	TGTGCCAGCAGCGTCTCTGGGGCCAACGTCCTGACTTTC	CASSVSGANVLTF
TRBV3-1/TRBV3-2	TRBJ1-1	-	-	TGTGCCAGCAGTCTTCTTTTGGGGGGGTACACTGAAGCTTTCTTT	CASSLLLGGYTEAFF
TRBV5-1	TRBJ1-1	-	TRBD1	TGCGCCAGCAGCCCACTTGGGACAGCTGGCACTGAAGCTTTCTTT	CASSPLGTAGTEAFF
TRBV30	TRBJ1-1	-	TRBD1	TGTGCCTGGAGTCCCAGGGGGGTGAGGGACACTGAAGCTTTCTTT	CAWSPRGVRDTEAFF
TRBV6-5	TRBJ2-7	-	TRBD1	TGTGCCAGCAGGGCGGGACAGGGTGTGTACGAGCAGTACTTC	CASRAGQGVYEQYF
TRBV18	TRBJ1-1	few	-	TGTGCCAGCACCCAGACTCTAAACACTGAAGCTTTCTTT	CASTQTLNTEAFF
TRBV9	TRBJ2-7	-	TRBD1	TGTGCCAGCAGTCCGGGACAGAATTCCTACGAGCAGTACTTC	CASSPGQNSYEQYF
TRBV6-2/TRBV6-3	TRBJ1-6	once	TRBD1	TGTGCCAGCAGTTCCCGACAGGGAAGCTCCTATAATTCACCCCTCCACTTT	CASSSRQGSSYNSPLHF